This T cell receptor beta chain came from a study of cytomegalovirus exposure and HLA in healthy donors. Study-wide results and limits: Specificity for CMV antigens was confirmed in vitro for three of the CMV-associated chains. By a later analysis, the bulk of CMV-associated TCR beta chains appeared HLA-restricted.

With 60 Vbeta and 13 Jbeta primers, the PCR was carried out. The method was immunoSEQ multiplex PCR; TCRdb's version includes in-frame clones alone and lacks a portion of them. The table records tens of thousands of clones, 75% to 80% of them present only once. As regards this clone: The antigen remains undetermined.

With 8 bases removed from V and 5 bases from J, the gap between germline ends came to 24 bases. The CDR3 contains 16 residues. Per the germline V gene, CDR1 is MNHEY and CDR2 is SMNVEV (reference sequence). This receptor was identified in a man aged 25-40 years in good health and CMV-seronegative. The chain has TRBV27 and TRBJ2-5; tentatively, D is TRBD1 (5 bases). The sample consisted of PBMCs. CDR3 amino acids: CASRETPGKGVETQYF. The CDR3 DNA follows: TGTGCCAGCCGCGAAACCCCAGGGAAAGGCGTGGAGACCCAGTACTTC.